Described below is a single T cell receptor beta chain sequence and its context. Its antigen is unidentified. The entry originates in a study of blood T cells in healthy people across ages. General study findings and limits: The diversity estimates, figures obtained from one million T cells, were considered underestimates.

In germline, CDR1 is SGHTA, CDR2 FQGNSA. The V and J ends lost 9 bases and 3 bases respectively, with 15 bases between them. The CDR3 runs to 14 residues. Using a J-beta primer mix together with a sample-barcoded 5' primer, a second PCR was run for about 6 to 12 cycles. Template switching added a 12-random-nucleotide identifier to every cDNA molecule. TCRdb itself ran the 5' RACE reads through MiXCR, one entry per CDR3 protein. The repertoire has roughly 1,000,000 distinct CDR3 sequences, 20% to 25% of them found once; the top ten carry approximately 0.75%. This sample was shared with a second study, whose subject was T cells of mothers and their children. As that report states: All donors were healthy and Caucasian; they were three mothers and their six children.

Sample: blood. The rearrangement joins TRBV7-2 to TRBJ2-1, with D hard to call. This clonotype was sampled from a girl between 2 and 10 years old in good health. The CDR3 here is CASKDRLDYNEQFF. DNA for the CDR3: TGTGCCAGTAAGGACCGACTCGACTACAATGAGCAGTTCTTC.